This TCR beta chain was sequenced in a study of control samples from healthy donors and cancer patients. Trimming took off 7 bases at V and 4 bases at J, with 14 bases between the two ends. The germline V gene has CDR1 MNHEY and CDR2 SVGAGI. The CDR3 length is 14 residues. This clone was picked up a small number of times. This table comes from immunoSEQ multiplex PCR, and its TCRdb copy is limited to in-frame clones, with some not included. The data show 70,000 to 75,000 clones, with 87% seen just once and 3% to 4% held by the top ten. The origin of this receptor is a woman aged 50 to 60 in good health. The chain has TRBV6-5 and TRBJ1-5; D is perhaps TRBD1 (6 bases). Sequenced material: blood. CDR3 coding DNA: TGTGCCAGCAACCCACAGGGATGGAATCAGCCCCAGCATTTT. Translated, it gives CASNPQGWNQPQHF.